The T cell receptor (beta chain) under discussion was sequenced for a study of CD8+CD57+ T cells in acquired aplastic anemia. The wider study: Quantities of DNA derived from sorted CD4+ and CD8+ cells averaged around 3 ug. Healthy donor CD4+ samples were sequenced to a depth that averaged roughly 10 million reads.

This clonotype has a single count. Its antigen is undetermined. Notes on the study in general: Patients and controls had in common 25 to 35 CD8+ CDR3 sequences.

The CDR3 extends over 15 amino acids. The trim removed 3 bases at V and 0 bases at J, leaving 4 bases unmatched. CDR1 is ENHRY and CDR2 is SYGVKD in the germline V gene. Genomic DNA served as template for TCR beta VDJ and CDR3 profiling. TCRdb ran MiXCR on the reads and lists one entry per CDR3 protein. The sample lists 350,000 to 450,000 distinct CDR3 sequences, 60% to 80% seen once, with approximately 3.8% in the top ten. The source is a human donor in good health, serving as a control. J is TRBJ2-7 and V is TRBV10-3, with 8 positions matching TRBD1. Sequenced sample: sorted CD4+, CD8+, or CD8+CD57+ T cells (not recorded which) from PBMCs. CDR3 loop: CAISDRDRSSYEQYF. The DNA of the CDR3 is TGTGCCATCAGTGACAGGGACAGGAGCTCCTACGAGCAGTACTTC.